The entry that follows covers one T cell receptor beta chain sequence. Its matching antigen is unknown. Germline loops: CDR1 DFQATT, CDR2 SNEGSKA (reference sequence). With V trimmed by 6 bases and J by 2 bases, 13 bases remained unmatched. The CDR3 totals 16 residues. A second 7 to 11 cycle PCR used barcoded and J-beta primers. MiXCR, run by TCRdb on the 5' RACE reads, gives a single entry per CDR3 protein. In the table there are about 970,000 distinct CDR3 sequences, approximately 50% of which are singletons. The data stem from a study of blood T cells in healthy people across ages. Study conclusions and caveats: Age brought a roughly linear fall in TCR beta diversity measured per million T cells. Those diversity estimates obtained from one million T cells were thought to be underestimates.

The sequenced material came from blood. This TCR derives from a woman aged 60-70 years in good health. This chain links TRBV20-1 with TRBJ2-1, with 7 positions matching TRBD2. The DNA for the CDR3 is TGCAGTGCCTCCACCGGTAGAGGGAGGGCCTACAATGAGCAGTTCTTC. Protein: CSASTGRGRAYNEQFF.